A single T cell receptor beta chain is shown here with its context. These data come from a study of blood T cell repertoires in COVID-19. Study at large: COVID-19 samples collected from the United States, Italy and Spain covered acute and convalescent phases. The analysed material was cDNA or gDNA that came from T cells, B-cell-depleted T cells, or PBMCs.

In the authors' methods: Amplification of reference gene primers provided the estimated nucleated cell counts. Some clones are missing from TCRdb's copy, which holds only in-frame ones; the method was immunoSEQ multiplex PCR. V and J calls and clone size are given by that table; D and trimming were obtained from the DNA. The data contain 55,000 to 75,000 clones, around 87% of them singletons. The sample comprised peripheral blood. This receptor was obtained from a human donor with active COVID-19. The donor label of this sample is uncertain.

The CDR3 coding sequence is TGTGCCAGCAGCTCCCCAGAGGCGACCTACGAGCAGTACTTC. Protein product: CASSSPEATYEQYF. This chain joins TRBV5-6 and TRBJ2-7; D unresolved. In germline, CDR1 is SGHDT, CDR2 YYEEEE. The CDR3 length is 14 residues. Trimming stripped 3 bases from V and 2 bases from J, with 12 bases between.